This TCR beta chain was captured by sequencing in a study of T cell repertoires in cytomegalovirus infection. TCRdb re-analysed the reads in MiXCR, keeping a single row per CDR3 protein. Of about 920,000 distinct CDR3 sequences in the sample, 30% to 40% were seen once. Points on this clonotype: Its target is not known.

CDR3 size: 12 residues. Trimming cost V 2 bases and J 8 bases, with 8 bases left between them. Germline V gene data show CDR1 as SGHRS and CDR2 as YFSETQ. The source is a human donor in good health (CMV status not recorded). Some clones in this sample may be carry-over from other donors' samples. Sequenced material: cultured CD8+ T cells from PBMCs, taken from culture after CMV antigen stimulation. The V gene is TRBV5-1, the J gene TRBJ2-1; D gene uncertain. The CDR3 loop reads CASSLIDYEQFF. The DNA of the CDR3 is TGCGCCAGCAGCTTAATAGACTATGAGCAGTTCTTC.